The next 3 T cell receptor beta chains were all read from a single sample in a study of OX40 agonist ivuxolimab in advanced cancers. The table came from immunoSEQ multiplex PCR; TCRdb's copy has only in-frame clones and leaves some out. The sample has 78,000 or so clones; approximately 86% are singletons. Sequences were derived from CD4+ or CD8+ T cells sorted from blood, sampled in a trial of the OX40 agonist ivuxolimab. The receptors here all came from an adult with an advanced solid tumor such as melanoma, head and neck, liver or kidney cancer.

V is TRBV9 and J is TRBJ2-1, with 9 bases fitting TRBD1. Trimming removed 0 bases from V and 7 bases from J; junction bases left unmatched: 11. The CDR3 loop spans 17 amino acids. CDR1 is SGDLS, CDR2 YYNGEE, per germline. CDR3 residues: CASSVGGGGQGFNEQFF. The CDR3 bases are TGTGCCAGCAGCGTAGGGGGAGGCGGACAGGGGTTTAATGAGCAGTTCTTC.

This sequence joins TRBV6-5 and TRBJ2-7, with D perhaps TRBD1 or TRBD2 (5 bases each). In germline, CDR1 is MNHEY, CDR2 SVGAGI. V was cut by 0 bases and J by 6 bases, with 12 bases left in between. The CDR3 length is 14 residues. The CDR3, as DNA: TGTGCCAGCAGTTACTCGGACGGGGCATCCGAGCAGTACTTC. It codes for CASSYSDGASEQYF.

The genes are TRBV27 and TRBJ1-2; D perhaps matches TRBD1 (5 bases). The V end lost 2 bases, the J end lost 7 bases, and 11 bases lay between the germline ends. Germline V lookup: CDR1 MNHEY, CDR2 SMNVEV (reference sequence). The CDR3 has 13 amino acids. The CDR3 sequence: CASSLAGTGGYTF. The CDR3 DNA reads TGTGCCAGCAGTTTAGCCGGGACGGGTGGCTACACCTTC.